Below, 6 T cell receptor beta chains from the same sample are listed, as sequenced in a study of Ad26.COV2.S vaccination and SARS-CoV-2 variants. Clones were sequenced by immunoSEQ multiplex PCR, and TCRdb holds only the in-frame ones, with some missing. The sample carries about 100,000 clones, roughly 80% recorded once. This specimen was peripheral blood, taken after recovery from COVID-19. Every receptor here comes from a human donor who had recovered from COVID-19.

CDR3 loop: CASSQRQGSGNTIYF. The CDR3, as DNA: TGTGCCAGCAGCCAGAGACAGGGGTCTGGAAACACCATATATTTT. The genes are TRBV16 and TRBJ1-3, with 8 positions matching TRBD1. The CDR3 totals 15 residues. The germline V gene encodes CDR1 KGHSY and CDR2 FQNENV. V lost 3 bases, J lost 1 base, and 2 bases stayed unmatched.

The J gene is TRBJ2-3, the V gene TRBV30; D is undetermined. V was trimmed by 5 bases and J by 0 bases, leaving 6 bases between them. Germline V lookup: CDR1 GTSNPN, CDR2 SVGIG (reference sequence). This CDR3 contains 12 residues. This CDR3 is CAWGVSTDTQYF. In nucleotides, the CDR3 is TGTGCCTGGGGGGTGAGCACAGATACGCAGTATTTT.

The chain joins TRBV24-1 to TRBJ2-5; 7 bases map to TRBD1. The CDR3 is 13 amino acids. Unmatched junction bases numbered 0, after V lost 1 base and J lost 5 bases. The germline CDR1 and CDR2 sequences are KGHDR and SFDVKD. The CDR3 here is CATSDLQGETQYF. In nucleotides, the CDR3 is TGTGCCACCAGTGATTTACAGGGGGAGACCCAGTACTTC.

J is TRBJ1-5 and V is TRBV19; TRBD1 agrees at 7 bases. This CDR3 spans 15 amino acids. Germline V gene data show CDR1 as LNHDA and CDR2 as SQIVND (reference sequence). J lost 5 bases, V lost 3 bases, and 7 bases had no gene match. CDR3 DNA sequence: TGTGCCAGTAGTATTGACAGGGAACGGGATCAGCCCCAGCATTTT. Its translation: CASSIDRERDQPQHF.

This sequence joins TRBV10-3 and TRBJ1-6; 12 bases align to TRBD1. The CDR3 totals 17 residues. With 2 bases clipped from V and 7 bases from J, the junction kept 6 bases outside the gene matches. CDR1 ENHRY and CDR2 SYGVKD come from the germline V gene. The CDR3 coding sequence is TGTGCCATCAGTGAGACTGGGACAGGGGGCTTGAATTCACCCCTCCACTTT. It yields the protein CAISETGTGGLNSPLHF.

This rearrangement joins TRBV10-2 to TRBJ2-3; TRBD2 matches 9 bases. CDR3 length: 16 residues. Germline lookup yields CDR1 WSHSY and CDR2 SAAADI. J was trimmed by 2 bases and V by 6 bases; bases with no gene match: 9. CDR3 nucleotide sequence: TGCGCCAGCAGCCTAGACCTAGCGGGGTACACAGATACGCAGTATTTT. It codes for CASSLDLAGYTDTQYF.